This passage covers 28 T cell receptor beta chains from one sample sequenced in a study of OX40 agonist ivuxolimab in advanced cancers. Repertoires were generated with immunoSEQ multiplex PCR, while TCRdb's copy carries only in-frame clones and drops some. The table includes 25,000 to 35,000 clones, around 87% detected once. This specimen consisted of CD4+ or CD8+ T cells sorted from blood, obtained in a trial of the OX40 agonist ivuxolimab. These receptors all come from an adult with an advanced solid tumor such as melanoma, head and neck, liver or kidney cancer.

The chain's CDR3 is CASSPTGASYEQYF. CDR3 DNA sequence: TGTGCCAGCAGCCCGACAGGGGCTTCCTACGAGCAGTACTTC. This chain joins TRBV7-9 and TRBJ2-7; 8 bases match TRBD1. There are 14 residues in the CDR3. V lost 5 bases to trimming and J lost 1 base; unmatched junction nucleotides: 4. The V gene's germline CDR1 is SEHNR and CDR2 FQNEAQ (reference sequence). Full variable domain (outside the CDR3, taken from reference TRBV7-9 and TRBJ2-7): DTGVSQNPRHKITKRGQNVTFRCDPISEHNRLYWYRQTLGQGPEFLTYFQNEAQLEKSRLLSDRFSAERPKGSFSTLEIQRTEQGDSAMYLCASSPTGASYEQYFGPGTRLTVT.

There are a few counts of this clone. The CDR3 DNA reads TGTGCCACCAAAAGCACGACTAGCGGGGTCACCGGGGAGCTGTTTTTT. The encoded protein is CATKSTTSGVTGELFF. This sequence joins TRBV10-3 and TRBJ2-2, with 11 bases fitting TRBD2. The CDR3 covers 16 residues. CDR1 ENHRY and CDR2 SYGVKD come from the germline V gene. Trimming cost V 10 bases and J 4 bases; bases outside gene matches: 11.

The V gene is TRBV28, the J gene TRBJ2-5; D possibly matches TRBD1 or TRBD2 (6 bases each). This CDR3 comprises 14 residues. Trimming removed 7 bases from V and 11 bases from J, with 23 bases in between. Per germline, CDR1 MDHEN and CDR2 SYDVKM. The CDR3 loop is CASTLQGSTGEQYF. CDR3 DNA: TGTGCCAGCACCCTCCAGGGGAGCACGGGGGAGCAGTACTTC.

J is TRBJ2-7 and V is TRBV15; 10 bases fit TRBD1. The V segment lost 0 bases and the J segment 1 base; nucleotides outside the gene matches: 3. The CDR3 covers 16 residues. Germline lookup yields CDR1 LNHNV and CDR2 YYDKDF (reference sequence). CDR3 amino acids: CATSRDRDRGSYEQYF. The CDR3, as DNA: TGTGCCACCAGCAGAGATCGGGACAGGGGATCCTACGAGCAGTACTTC.

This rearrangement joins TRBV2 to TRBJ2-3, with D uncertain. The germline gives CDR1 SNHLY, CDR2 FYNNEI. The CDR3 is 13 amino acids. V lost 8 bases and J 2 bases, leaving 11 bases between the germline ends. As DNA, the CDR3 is TGTGCCAGCCGCGGAGAGAACACAGATACGCAGTATTTT. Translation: CASRGENTDTQYF.

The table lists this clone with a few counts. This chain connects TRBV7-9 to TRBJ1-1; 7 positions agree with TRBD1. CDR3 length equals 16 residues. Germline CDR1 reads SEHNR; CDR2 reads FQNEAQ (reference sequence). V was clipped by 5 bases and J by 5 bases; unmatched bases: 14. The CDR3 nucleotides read TGTGCCAGCAGCCTGCATACCAGGGGGTCGAGGACTGAAGCTTTCTTT. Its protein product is CASSLHTRGSRTEAFF. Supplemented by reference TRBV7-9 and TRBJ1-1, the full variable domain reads DTGVSQNPRHKITKRGQNVTFRCDPISEHNRLYWYRQTLGQGPEFLTYFQNEAQLEKSRLLSDRFSAERPKGSFSTLEIQRTEQGDSAMYLCASSLHTRGSRTEAFFGQGTRLTVV.

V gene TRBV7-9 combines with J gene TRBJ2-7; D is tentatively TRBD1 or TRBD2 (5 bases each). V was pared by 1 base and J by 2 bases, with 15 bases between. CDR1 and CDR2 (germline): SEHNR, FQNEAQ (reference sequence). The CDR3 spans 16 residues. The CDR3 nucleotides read TGTGCCAGCAGCTTAGAATACGGGAACAGGCCCTACGAGCAGTACTTC. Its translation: CASSLEYGNRPYEQYF.

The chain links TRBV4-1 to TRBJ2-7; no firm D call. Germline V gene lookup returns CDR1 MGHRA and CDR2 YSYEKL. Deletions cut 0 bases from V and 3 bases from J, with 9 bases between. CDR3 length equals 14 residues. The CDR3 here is CASSQDRTDYEQYF. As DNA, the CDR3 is TGCGCCAGCAGCCAAGATCGGACCGACTACGAGCAGTACTTC.

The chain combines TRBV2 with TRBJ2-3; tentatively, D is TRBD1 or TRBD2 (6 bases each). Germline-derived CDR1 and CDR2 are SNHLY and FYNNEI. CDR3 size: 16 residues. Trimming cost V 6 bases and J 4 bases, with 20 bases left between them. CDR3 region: CASSNLPGGPSDTQYF. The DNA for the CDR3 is TGTGCCAGCAGCAATCTACCTGGGGGGCCCTCAGATACGCAGTATTTT.

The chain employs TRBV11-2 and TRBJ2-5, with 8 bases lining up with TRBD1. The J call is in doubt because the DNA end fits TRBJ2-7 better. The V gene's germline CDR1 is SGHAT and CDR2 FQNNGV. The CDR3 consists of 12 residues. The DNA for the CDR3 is TGTGCCAGCAGAACGACAGGGGTCGAGCAGTACTTC. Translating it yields CASRTTGVEQYF.

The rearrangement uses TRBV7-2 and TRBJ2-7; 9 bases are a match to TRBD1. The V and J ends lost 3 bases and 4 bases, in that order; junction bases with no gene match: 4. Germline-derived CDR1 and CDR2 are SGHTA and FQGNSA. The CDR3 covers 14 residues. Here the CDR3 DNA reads TGTGCCAGCAGCTTCACAGGGGGCGGTTACGAGCAGTACTTC. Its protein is CASSFTGGGYEQYF. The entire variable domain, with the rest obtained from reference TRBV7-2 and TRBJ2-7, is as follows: GAGVSQSPSNKVTEKGKDVELRCDPISGHTALYWYRQSLGQGLEFLIYFQGNSAPDKSGLPSDRFSAERTGGSVSTLTIQRTQQEDSAVYLCASSFTGGGYEQYFGPGTRLTVT.

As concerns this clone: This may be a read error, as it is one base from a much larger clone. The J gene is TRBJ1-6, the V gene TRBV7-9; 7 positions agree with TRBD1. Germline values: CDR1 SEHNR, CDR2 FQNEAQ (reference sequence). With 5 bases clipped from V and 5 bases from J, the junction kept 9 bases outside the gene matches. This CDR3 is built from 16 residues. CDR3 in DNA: TGTGCCAGCAGCCAGGGGGGAGGGGGGGATAATTCACCCCTCCACTTT. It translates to CASSQGGGGDNSPLHF.

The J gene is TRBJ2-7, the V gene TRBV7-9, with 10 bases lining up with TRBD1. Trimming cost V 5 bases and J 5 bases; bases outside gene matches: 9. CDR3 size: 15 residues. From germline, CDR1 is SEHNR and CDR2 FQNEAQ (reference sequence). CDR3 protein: CASSLAGTGVHEQYF. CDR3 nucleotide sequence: TGTGCCAGCAGCCTGGCGGGGACAGGGGTCCACGAGCAGTACTTC.

The chain's CDR3 is CASSPGTYEQYF. The CDR3 coding sequence is TGTGCCAGCAGTCCAGGGACCTACGAGCAGTACTTC. The V and J genes are TRBV7-7 and TRBJ2-7, with D possibly being TRBD1 (5 bases). V was pared by 6 bases and J by 2 bases, with 8 bases between. The CDR3 length is 12 residues. Germline assignment: CDR1 SSHAT and CDR2 FNYEAQ (reference sequence). The variable domain in full, with the rest retrieved from reference TRBV7-7 and TRBJ2-7, is GAGVSQSPRYKVTKRGQDVTLRCDPISSHATLYWYQQALGQGPEFLTYFNYEAQPDKSGLPSDRFSAERPEGSISTLTIQRTEQRDSAMYRCASSPGTYEQYFGPGTRLTVT.

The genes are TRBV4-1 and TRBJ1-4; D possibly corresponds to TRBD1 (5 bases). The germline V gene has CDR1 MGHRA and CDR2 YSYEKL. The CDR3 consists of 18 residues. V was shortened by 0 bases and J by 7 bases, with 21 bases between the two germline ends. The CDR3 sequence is CASSQDQGITEESEKLFF. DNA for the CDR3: TGCGCCAGCAGCCAAGATCAGGGAATAACCGAAGAAAGTGAAAAACTGTTTTTT.

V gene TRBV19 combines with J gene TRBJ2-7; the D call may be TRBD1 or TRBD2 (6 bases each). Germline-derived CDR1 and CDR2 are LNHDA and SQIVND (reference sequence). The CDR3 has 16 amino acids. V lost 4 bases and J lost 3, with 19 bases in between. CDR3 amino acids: CASSTDGGTTGYEQYF. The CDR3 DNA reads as TGTGCCAGTAGTACGGACGGGGGCACTACGGGCTACGAGCAGTACTTC. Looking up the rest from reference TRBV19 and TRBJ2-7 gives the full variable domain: DGGITQSPKYLFRKEGQNVTLSCEQNLNHDAMYWYRQDPGQGLRLIYYSQIVNDFQKGDIAEGYSVSREKKESFPLTVTSAQKNPTAFYLCASSTDGGTTGYEQYFGPGTRLTVT.

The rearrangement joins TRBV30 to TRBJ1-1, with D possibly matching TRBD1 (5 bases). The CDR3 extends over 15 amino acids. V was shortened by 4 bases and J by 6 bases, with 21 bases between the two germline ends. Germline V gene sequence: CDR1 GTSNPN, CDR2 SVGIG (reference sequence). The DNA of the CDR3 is TGTGCCTGGACCCCAGGGATCGATATCACCCCTGAAGCTTTCTTT. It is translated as CAWTPGIDITPEAFF.

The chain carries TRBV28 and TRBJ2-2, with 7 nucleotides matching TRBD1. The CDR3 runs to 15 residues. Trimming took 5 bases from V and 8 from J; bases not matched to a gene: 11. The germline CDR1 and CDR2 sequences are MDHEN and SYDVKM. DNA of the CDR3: TGTGCCAGCAGTCTGCTGTCAGGGGGTAGAGGGGAGCTGTTTTTT. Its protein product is CASSLLSGGRGELFF. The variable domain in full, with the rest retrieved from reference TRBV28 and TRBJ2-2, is DVKVTQSSRYLVKRTGEKVFLECVQDMDHENMFWYRQDPGLGLRLIYFSYDVKMKEKGDIPEGYSVSREKKERFSLILESASTNQTSMYLCASSLLSGGRGELFFGEGSRLTVL.

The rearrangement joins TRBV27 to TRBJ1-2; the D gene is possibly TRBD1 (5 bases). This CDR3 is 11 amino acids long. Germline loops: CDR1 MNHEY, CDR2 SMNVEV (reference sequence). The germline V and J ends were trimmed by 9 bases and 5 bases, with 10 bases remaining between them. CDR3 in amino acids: CASWGGYGYTF. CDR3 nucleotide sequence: TGTGCCAGTTGGGGGGGGTATGGCTACACCTTC.

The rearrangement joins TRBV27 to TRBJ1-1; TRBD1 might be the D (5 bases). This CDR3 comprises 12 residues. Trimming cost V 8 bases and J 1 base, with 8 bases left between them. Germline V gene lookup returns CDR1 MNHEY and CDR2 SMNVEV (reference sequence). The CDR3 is CASSGPNTEAFF. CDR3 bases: TGTGCCAGCTCGGGGCCGAACACTGAAGCTTTCTTT.

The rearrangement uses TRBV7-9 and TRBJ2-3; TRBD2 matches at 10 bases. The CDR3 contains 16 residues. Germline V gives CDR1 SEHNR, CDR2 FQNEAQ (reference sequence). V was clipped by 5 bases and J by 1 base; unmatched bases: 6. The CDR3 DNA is TGTGCCAGCAGCACCAGCGGACTAGCGGGCACAGATACGCAGTATTTT. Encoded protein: CASSTSGLAGTDTQYF.

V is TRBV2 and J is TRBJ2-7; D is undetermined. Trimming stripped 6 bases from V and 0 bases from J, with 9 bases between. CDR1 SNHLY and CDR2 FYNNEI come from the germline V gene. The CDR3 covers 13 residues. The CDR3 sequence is CASSGPYSYEQYF. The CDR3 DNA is TGTGCCAGCAGCGGGCCCTACTCCTACGAGCAGTACTTC. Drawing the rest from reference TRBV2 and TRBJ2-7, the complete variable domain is EPEVTQTPSHQVTQMGQEVILRCVPISNHLYFYWYRQILGQKVEFLVSFYNNEISEKSEIFDDQFSVERPDGSNFTLKIRSTKLEDSAMYFCASSGPYSYEQYFGPGTRLTVT.

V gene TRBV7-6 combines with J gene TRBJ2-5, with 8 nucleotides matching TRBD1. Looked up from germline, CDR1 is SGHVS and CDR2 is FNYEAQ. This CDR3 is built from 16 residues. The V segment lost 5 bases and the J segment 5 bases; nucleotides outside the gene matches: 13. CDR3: CASSPTTGTGRETQYF. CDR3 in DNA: TGTGCCAGCAGCCCAACCACCGGGACAGGACGTGAGACCCAGTACTTC.

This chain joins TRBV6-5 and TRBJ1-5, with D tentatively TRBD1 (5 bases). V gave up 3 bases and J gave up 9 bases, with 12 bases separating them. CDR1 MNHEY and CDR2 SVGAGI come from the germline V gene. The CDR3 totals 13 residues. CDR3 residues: CASSYGSTGPQHF. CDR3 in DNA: TGTGCCAGCAGTTATGGCAGTACAGGGCCCCAGCATTTT.

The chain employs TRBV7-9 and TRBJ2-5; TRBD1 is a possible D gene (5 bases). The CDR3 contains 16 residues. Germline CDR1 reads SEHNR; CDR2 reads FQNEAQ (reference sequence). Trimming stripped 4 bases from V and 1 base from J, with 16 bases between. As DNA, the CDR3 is TGTGCCAGCAGCTCACACAAGGACAATACCCAAGAGACCCAGTACTTC. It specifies CASSSHKDNTQETQYF.

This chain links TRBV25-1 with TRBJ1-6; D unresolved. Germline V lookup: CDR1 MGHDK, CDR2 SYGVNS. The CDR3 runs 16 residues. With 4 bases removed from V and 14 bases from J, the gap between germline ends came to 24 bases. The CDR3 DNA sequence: TGTGCCAGCAGTGTACCGGGAGCCCCCTTGGTTGGAGCCCTCCACTTT. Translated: CASSVPGAPLVGALHF.

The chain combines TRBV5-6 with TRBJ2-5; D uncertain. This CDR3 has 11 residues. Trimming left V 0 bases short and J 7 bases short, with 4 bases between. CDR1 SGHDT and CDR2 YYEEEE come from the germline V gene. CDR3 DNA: TGTGCCAGCAGCTTGGCTGTGACCCAGTACTTC. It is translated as CASSLAVTQYF.

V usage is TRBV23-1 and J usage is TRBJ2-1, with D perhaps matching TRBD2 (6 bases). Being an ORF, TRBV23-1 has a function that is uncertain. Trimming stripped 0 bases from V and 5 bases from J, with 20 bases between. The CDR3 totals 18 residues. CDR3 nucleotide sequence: TGCGCCAGCAGTCAATCTCGGGGGAGATCGGGGTCACACAATGAGCAGTTCTTC. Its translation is CASSQSRGRSGSHNEQFF.